These 27 T cell receptor beta chains originate from one sample sequenced in a study of kidney transplant recipient with SARS-CoV-2 infection. TCRdb reanalysed the reads using MiXCR and keeps one entry per CDR3 protein. The sample lists some 220,000 distinct CDR3 sequences; around 28% were seen once. Sample: a blood sample, taken at baseline and on roughly day 110 from a kidney transplant recipient. These TCRs come from a male patient in his 30s who had COVID-19 and was a kidney transplant recipient. Among the T cells, some may be from the graft donor.

A note on this clonotype: Just one base apart from a much larger clone, this may be a read error. The rearrangement uses TRBV7-7 and TRBJ1-2; D call uncertain. Germline CDR1 SSHAT, CDR2 FNYEAQ (reference sequence). The CDR3 runs 17 residues. With 5 bases removed from V and 4 bases from J, the gap between germline ends came to 23 bases. The CDR3 sequence: CASSTPTKCRKTYGYTF. CDR3 nucleotide sequence: TGTGCCAGCAGCACCCCAACTAAGTGCCGAAAGACCTATGGCTACACCTTC.

To note about this clonotype: A much larger clonotype is one base distant, so this may be a read error. The rearrangement links TRBV20-1 to TRBJ1-2; no clear D gene. Germline CDR1 reads DFQATT; CDR2 reads SNEGSKA (reference sequence). V lost 5 bases and J 4 bases, leaving 23 bases between the germline ends. The CDR3 contains 16 residues. The CDR3 is CSAVSTLFRKTYGYTF. CDR3 DNA: TGCAGTGCTGTATCGACGCTGTTTCGAAAGACCTATGGCTACACCTTC.

In this sample, this clonotype turned up many times. This chain links TRBV24-1 with TRBJ1-5; the match to TRBD1 covers 8 bases. Unmatched junction bases numbered 10, after V lost 4 bases and J lost 0 bases. Germline V CDR1 and CDR2: KGHDR, SFDVKD. The CDR3 extends over 18 amino acids. CDR3 bases: TGTGCCACCAGTGACCCCGGGACAGGAAGGTTTAGCAATCAGCCCCAGCATTTT. Amino acids: CATSDPGTGRFSNQPQHF.

This clonotype was detected many times. The chain is built from TRBV11-2 and TRBJ1-2; no clear D. V was cut by 5 bases and J by 4 bases, with 20 bases left in between. CDR1 is SGHAT and CDR2 is FQNNGV in the germline V gene. The CDR3 totals 16 residues. CDR3 loop: CASSVGTSRKTYGYTF. In DNA, the CDR3 is TGTGCCAGCAGCGTGGGAACAAGCAGAAAGACCTATGGCTACACCTTC.

This clonotype was detected many times. This chain joins TRBV5-1 and TRBJ1-1; D remains unclear. With 2 bases removed from V and 1 base from J, the gap between germline ends came to 9 bases. The CDR3 extends over 14 amino acids. The germline V gene encodes CDR1 SGHRS and CDR2 YFSETQ. This chain's CDR3 is CASSFRRANTEAFF. CDR3 coding DNA: TGCGCCAGCAGCTTCCGGCGGGCGAACACTGAAGCTTTCTTT.

This clonotype was seen repeatedly, ten times or more. The CDR3 region is CASSQDARGNQPQHF. The CDR3 nucleotides read TGTGCCAGCAGCCAAGACGCAAGGGGGAATCAGCCCCAGCATTTT. The V and J genes are TRBV3-1 and TRBJ1-5, with D perhaps TRBD1 (6 bases). The CDR3 has 15 amino acids. Germline V gene sequence: CDR1 LGHDT, CDR2 YNNKEL (reference sequence). V dropped 0 bases and J dropped 4 bases, with 10 bases sitting between them.

In this sample, this clonotype turned up many times. In DNA, the CDR3 is TGTGCCAGACGATTTTTAGTGGTGAGAAAGACCTATGGCTACACCTTC. Its translation is CARRFLVVRKTYGYTF. The chain employs TRBV5-3 and TRBJ1-2; no reliable D call. TRBV5-3 is reported as an ORF; its role is uncertain. The CDR3 covers 16 residues. V lost 7 bases and J lost 4, with 23 bases in between.

This clonotype appeared many times. The rearrangement uses TRBV19 and TRBJ2-3; D unclear. Germline V gene data show CDR1 as LNHDA and CDR2 as SQIVND (reference sequence). Trimming pared 2 bases from V and 2 bases from J, leaving 14 bases between. The CDR3 is 16 amino acids. The CDR3 spells CASSISAATPTDTQYF. The CDR3 DNA reads as TGTGCCAGTAGTATAAGTGCGGCGACCCCCACAGATACGCAGTATTTT.

Turning to this clonotype: No DNA is shown, since the ends of the CDR3 on it are uncertain; the CDR3 is the one TCRdb lists. The chain links TRBV7-5 to TRBJ1-2; no DNA check was done on the table's D call, TRBD1. TRBV7-5 is reported as a pseudogene. The CDR3 contains 19 residues when both ends are counted. CDR3 loop: CISVPEGRTEVGKAYSYTF.

This clonotype has a handful of counts. The CDR3 nucleotides are TGTGCCAGCAGTGAACGGGGGAGCTCCTACAATGAGCAGTTCTTC. Translated: CASSERGSSYNEQFF. The genes are TRBV6-4 and TRBJ2-1; D might be TRBD2 (6 bases). Germline loops: CDR1 MRHNA, CDR2 SNTAGT. This CDR3 is 15 amino acids long. With 3 bases removed from V and 0 bases from J, the gap between germline ends came to 9 bases.

V gene TRBV6-5 combines with J gene TRBJ2-3; possibly TRBD1 for D (6 bases). This CDR3 is built from 12 residues. Germline values: CDR1 MNHEY, CDR2 SVGAGI. V lost 6 bases and J lost 6, with 10 bases in between. The CDR3 region has the DNA TGTGCCAGCAGAACTAGGGGGGATACGCAGTATTTT. It yields the protein CASRTRGDTQYF.

This clonotype was found many times. The chain combines TRBV5-4 with TRBJ1-4; D is possibly TRBD1 (6 bases). The CDR3 is made up of 14 amino acids. Germline assignment: CDR1 SGHNT and CDR2 YYREEE (reference sequence). V lost 1 base to trimming and J lost 3 bases, with 7 bases between them. CDR3 amino acids: CASSLKGANEKLFF. The CDR3 DNA is TGTGCCAGCAGCTTGAAGGGGGCTAATGAAAAACTGTTTTTT.

This clonotype was seen repeatedly, ten times or more. Here the CDR3 reads CATPSGGNTGELFF. The DNA for the CDR3 is TGCGCCACCCCTAGCGGAGGAAACACCGGGGAGCTGTTTTTT. The chain has TRBV10-2 and TRBJ2-2; TRBD2 matches at 7 bases. Losses at the gene ends were 10 bases for V and 2 bases for J; bases not matched to a gene: 7. The CDR3 sequence is 14 residues long. The germline V gene has CDR1 WSHSY and CDR2 SAAADI.

The sample holds many counts of this clonotype. DNA of the CDR3: TGTGCCAGTAGAATCCCTTGGGAGGACGGTGGCTACACCTTC. This sequence encodes CASRIPWEDGGYTF. The chain links TRBV19 to TRBJ1-2; D is ambiguous. The V gene's germline CDR1 is LNHDA and CDR2 SQIVND (reference sequence). The CDR3 is made up of 14 amino acids. V gave up 6 bases and J gave up 7 bases, with 18 bases separating them. Based on the CDR3 plus reference TRBV19 and TRBJ1-2, the full variable domain is DGGITQSPKYLFRKEGQNVTLSCEQNLNHDAMYWYRQDPGQGLRLIYYSQIVNDFQKGDIAEGYSVSREKKESFPLTVTSAQKNPTAFYLCASRIPWEDGGYTFGSGTRLTVV.

This clonotype was counted at least ten times. J is TRBJ1-2 and V is TRBV19, with D perhaps TRBD1 (5 bases). The V end was cut by 3 bases, the J end by 8 bases, with 10 bases between. CDR3 size: 12 residues. CDR1 and CDR2 (germline): LNHDA, SQIVND (reference sequence). The CDR3 sequence: CASSIPGGGYTF. The CDR3 nucleotides read TGTGCCAGTAGTATTCCGGGGGGAGGCTACACCTTC. The entire variable domain, with the rest obtained from reference TRBV19 and TRBJ1-2, is as follows: DGGITQSPKYLFRKEGQNVTLSCEQNLNHDAMYWYRQDPGQGLRLIYYSQIVNDFQKGDIAEGYSVSREKKESFPLTVTSAQKNPTAFYLCASSIPGGGYTFGSGTRLTVV.

This clonotype was seen at least ten times. This chain joins TRBV28 and TRBJ1-1; the D is unclear. The germline CDR1 and CDR2 sequences are MDHEN and SYDVKM. V was trimmed by 6 bases and J by 0 bases, leaving 14 bases between them. This CDR3 comprises 15 residues. The CDR3, as DNA: TGTGCCAGCAGCCAACCTGGCAGTATGAACACTGAAGCTTTCTTT. It specifies CASSQPGSMNTEAFF. Full variable domain (outside the CDR3, taken from reference TRBV28 and TRBJ1-1): DVKVTQSSRYLVKRTGEKVFLECVQDMDHENMFWYRQDPGLGLRLIYFSYDVKMKEKGDIPEGYSVSREKKERFSLILESASTNQTSMYLCASSQPGSMNTEAFFGQGTRLTVV.

The sample holds many counts of this clonotype. The DNA of the CDR3 is TGTGCCAGCAGTTTTCTAGAAGGCCAAGAGACCCAGTACTTC. This translates into CASSFLEGQETQYF. The chain joins TRBV27 to TRBJ2-5; D gene uncertain. Trimming stripped 3 bases from V and 1 base from J, with 9 bases between. CDR3 length: 14 residues. The germline gives CDR1 MNHEY, CDR2 SMNVEV (reference sequence).

A note on this clonotype: A much larger clone differs by one base, so this may be a read error. The chain is built from TRBV28 and TRBJ1-5; D is possibly TRBD1 (5 bases). The CDR3 has 15 amino acids. Trimming took 10 bases from V and 5 from J, leaving 21 bases between them. Germline CDR1 and CDR2: MDHEN and SYDVKM. The CDR3 nucleotides read TGTGCCACCGAATACAGGTTGACGAGGGATCAGCCCCAGCATTTT. Its protein product is CATEYRLTRDQPQHF.

Worth noting for this clonotype: One junction end does not reproduce the germline sequence, and a read error may be involved. The CDR3 sequence: CVSSYSRENTEAFF. DNA for the CDR3: TGTGTCAGCAGCTATAGCAGGGAGAACACTGAAGCTTTCTTT. The rearrangement joins TRBV3-1 to TRBJ1-1; maybe TRBD1 (5 bases). Germline values: CDR1 LGHDT, CDR2 YNNKEL (reference sequence). The CDR3 spans 14 residues.

This clonotype was counted ten times or more. As DNA, the CDR3 is TGTGCCATCAAAAACATTCAGTACTTC. Translating gives CAIKNIQYF. This chain joins TRBV24-1 and TRBJ2-4; no reliable D call. This CDR3 is 9 amino acids long. The germline V gene encodes CDR1 KGHDR and CDR2 SFDVKD. V was clipped by 11 bases and J by 3 bases, with 1 base between them.

This clonotype was picked up many times. The genes are TRBV7-4 and TRBJ2-6; D unresolved. Germline loops: CDR1 SGHVT, CDR2 SQSDAQ. Trimming removed 3 bases from V and 5 bases from J, with 20 bases in between. This CDR3 is 18 amino acids long. CDR3 amino acids: CASSLPFSSQSRANVLTF. CDR3 coding DNA: TGTGCCAGCAGCTTGCCGTTCAGCTCACAAAGTCGGGCCAACGTCCTGACTTTC.

This clonotype appeared many times. The CDR3 DNA follows: TGTGCCAGCAGCCATATTTCTAGCGGGAGACGTGGTCGAGAGACCCAGTACTTC. Its protein is CASSHISSGRRGRETQYF. The chain recombines TRBV3-1 with TRBJ2-5, with 10 bases lining up with TRBD2. This CDR3 contains 18 residues. Losses at the gene ends were 3 bases for V and 4 bases for J; bases not matched to a gene: 14. CDR1 is LGHDT, CDR2 YNNKEL, per germline (reference sequence).

In the case of this clonotype: A much bigger clone sits one base away, suggesting this may be a read error. The V call is TRBV6-5, the J call TRBJ1-1; unclear D gene. The CDR3 covers 14 residues. Per germline, CDR1 MNHEY and CDR2 SVGAGI. The CDR3 nucleotides read TGTGCCAGCGGTTACTCGCTAGAGAACACTGAAGCTTTCTTT. Translation: CASGYSLENTEAFF.

Note on this clonotype: A read error may explain this, as a much larger clone is one base away. This rearrangement joins TRBV5-4 to TRBJ1-2, with D hard to call. The CDR3 has 16 residues. CDR1 SGHNT and CDR2 YYREEE come from the germline V gene (reference sequence). V lost 7 bases and J 4 bases, leaving 23 bases between the germline ends. CDR3 nucleotides: TGTGCCAGCCTAAAGTCCGTACCAGGAAAGACCTATGGCTACACCTTC. Amino acid sequence: CASLKSVPGKTYGYTF.

Of note for this clonotype: A read error may produce the germline difference seen at one junction end. This chain uses TRBV16 with TRBJ2-4, with D tentatively TRBD2 (5 bases). Germline assignment: CDR1 KGHSY and CDR2 FQNENV. CDR3 size: 16 residues. The CDR3 bases are TGTGCCAGCAGCCAATCTAGCGACGGCATGAAAAACATTCAGTGCTTC. This encodes CASSQSSDGMKNIQCF. Complete variable domain (other parts from reference TRBV16 and TRBJ2-4): GEEVAQTPKHLVRGEGQKAKLYCAPIKGHSYVFWYQQVLKNEFKFLISFQNENVFDETGMPKERFSAKCLPNSPCSLEIQATKLEDSAVYFCASSQSSDGMKNIQCFGAGTRLSVL.

This clonotype has a count of ten or more. The chain links TRBV11-3 to TRBJ2-5; 12 bases fit TRBD2. Germline lookup yields CDR1 SGHNT and CDR2 YENEEA. V shed 5 bases, J shed 1 base, and the junction held 5 bases outside the gene matches. The CDR3 extends over 16 amino acids. The CDR3 sequence is CASSQGLAGLQETQYF. The DNA for the CDR3 is TGTGCCAGCAGCCAAGGACTAGCGGGACTCCAAGAGACCCAGTACTTC.

This clonotype appeared many times. The genes are TRBV5-4 and TRBJ1-2; D is uncertain. CDR1 SGHNT and CDR2 YYREEE come from the germline V gene (reference sequence). Trimming cost V 6 bases and J 4 bases, with 22 bases left between them. This CDR3 region has 16 residues. CDR3: CASILVVPGKTYGYTF. As DNA, the CDR3 is TGTGCCAGCATCTTAGTCGTACCAGGAAAGACCTATGGCTACACCTTC.